This TCR beta chain was captured in a study of Tregs in tolerant kidney transplant recipients. Recipients received nonmyeloablative bone marrow transplants from related graft donors, with transient mixed chimerism. Note on this clone: The CDR3 end is not reached by the read, which stops 3 residues before it; the germline J gene fills it in.

Method: immunoSEQ multiplex PCR; TCRdb's copy keeps in-frame clones and lacks some. Its clone listing holds 25,000 or so clones. Germline V gene sequence: CDR1 SGHNT, CDR2 YYREEE (reference sequence). V shed 5 bases, J shed 7 bases, and the junction held 4 bases outside the gene matches. The CDR3 runs 13 residues. The TCR sequence derives from a human patient who received a combined kidney and bone marrow transplant. The graft donor may have given rise to some T cells. The chain has TRBV5-4 and TRBJ1-2; TRBD1 matches 11 bases. The starting material was CD4+ T cells from blood (PBMCs), obtained 6 months after the transplant. Incomplete CDR3 DNA: TGTGCCAGCAGGGTGGACAGGGGGCCTGGC. Residues: CASRVDRGPG. The complete CDR3 protein is CASRVDRGPGYTF.